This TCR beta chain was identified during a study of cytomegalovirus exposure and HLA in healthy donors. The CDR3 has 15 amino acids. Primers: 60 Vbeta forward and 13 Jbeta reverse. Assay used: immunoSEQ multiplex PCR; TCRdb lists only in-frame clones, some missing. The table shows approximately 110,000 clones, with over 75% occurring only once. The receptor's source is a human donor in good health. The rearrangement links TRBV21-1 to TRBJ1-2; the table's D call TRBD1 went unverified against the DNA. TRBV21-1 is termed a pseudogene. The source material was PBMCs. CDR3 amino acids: CASSLHRVGTYGYTF. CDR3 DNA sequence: TGTGCCAGCAGCCTACACAGGGTTGGAACCTATGGCTACACCTTC.